A selection of T cell receptor beta chains follows, all from one sample in a study of shared T cell receptors in the human thymus. This table comes from immunoSEQ multiplex PCR, and its TCRdb copy is limited to in-frame clones, with some not included. The table lists about 400,000 clones, over 90% of them singletons. Material: thymocytes. The receptors were gathered from a human donor. CDR3s include the opening cysteine and the closing phenylalanine or tryptophan. A D gene is named only where the DNA matches it firmly.

v_call	d_call	j_call	cdr3_length	cdr3_nt	cdr3_aa
TRBV4-1	TRBD1	TRBJ1-2	18	TGCGCCAGCAGCCAACCTCCAAAGGGGACAGGGGACGCTTATGGCTACACCTTC	CASSQPPKGTGDAYGYTF
TRBV28	TRBD1	TRBJ2-7	15	TGTGCCAGCAGTTTGGGGGACAGGGACCCCTACGAGCAGTACTTC	CASSLGDRDPYEQYF
TRBV18	NA	TRBJ1-1	15	TGTGCCAGCTCTCCCCAGCTCCAGGTGGGCACTGAAGCTTTCTTT	CASSPQLQVGTEAFF
TRBV9	NA	TRBJ2-2	16	TGTGCCAGCAGCGCATCCCCCCCAGGGGCCCCCGGGGAGCTGTTTTTT	CASSASPPGAPGELFF
TRBV7-8	TRBD1	TRBJ2-1	15	TGTGCCAGCAGCTCCGGACAGGGACCCTACAATGAGCAGTTCTTC	CASSSGQGPYNEQFF
TRBV7-9	NA	TRBJ2-7	17	TGTGCCAGCAGCTTACCTTTCAGGGATACAAGAGGCTACGAGCAGTACTTC	CASSLPFRDTRGYEQYF
TRBV27	NA	TRBJ2-7	9	TGTGCCAGCCCCTGGAAGCAGTACTTC	CASPWKQYF
TRBV6-6	NA	TRBJ1-2	14	TGTGCCAGCAGTCAAGCAGGGGAAGAATATGGCTACACCTTC	CASSQAGEEYGYTF
TRBV4-1	NA	TRBJ1-1	17	TGCGCCAGCAGCCAATCCCAGTTTATTAGGATGAACACTGAAGCTTTCTTT	CASSQSQFIRMNTEAFF
TRBV18	TRBD1	TRBJ2-5	17	TGTGCCAGCTCACCCCTCCCGGGACAGGGGGTTGAGGAGACCCAGTACTTC	CASSPLPGQGVEETQYF